This T cell receptor beta chain is drawn from a study of T cell repertoires and HLA-DP antigens. The CDR3 is 15 residues long. V was shortened by 4 bases and J by 7 bases, with 18 bases between the two germline ends. Germline values: CDR1 SGDLS, CDR2 YYNGEE. The assay was immunoSEQ multiplex PCR, and TCRdb's table has in-frame clones only and misses some. Here the sample spans 65,000 to 90,000 clones, about 82% being singletons. About this clone itself: Its antigen is undetermined.

This sequence joins TRBV9 and TRBJ2-4; D may be TRBD1 or TRBD2 (6 bases each). The sequenced sample was CD4+ T cells from PBMCs. The source is a man aged 55 to 69 in good health and CMV-seronegative. The chain's CDR3 is CASSPGQRVGNIQYF. DNA for the CDR3: TGTGCCAGCAGCCCTGGACAGCGGGTAGGGAACATTCAGTACTTC.